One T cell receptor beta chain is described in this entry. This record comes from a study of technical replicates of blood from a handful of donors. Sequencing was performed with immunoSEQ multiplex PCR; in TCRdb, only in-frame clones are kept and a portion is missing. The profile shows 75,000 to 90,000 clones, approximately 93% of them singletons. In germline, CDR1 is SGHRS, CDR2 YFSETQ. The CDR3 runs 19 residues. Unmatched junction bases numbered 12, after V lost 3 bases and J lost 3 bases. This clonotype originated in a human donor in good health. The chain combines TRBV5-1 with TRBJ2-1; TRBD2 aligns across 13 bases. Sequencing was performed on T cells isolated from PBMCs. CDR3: CASSSRLTSGGTSYNEQFF. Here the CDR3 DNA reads TGCGCCAGCAGCTCAAGATTGACTAGCGGGGGGACGAGCTACAATGAGCAGTTCTTC.